The present TCR beta chain was sequenced within a study of T cell repertoires in cytomegalovirus infection. In TCRdb, the reads were re-called with MiXCR into one record per CDR3 protein. The sample has over 100,000 distinct CDR3 sequences, 29% seen once. Trimming left V 0 bases short and J 3 bases short, with 11 bases between. CDR3 length equals 16 residues. The table lists this clonotype with a few counts. The antigen is not known. General observations from the study: Cumulated frequencies of public TCR beta families served to identify carriers of CMV plus the relevant HLA.

This chain connects TRBV12-3 or TRBV12-4 to TRBJ1-4; TRBD1 might be the D (5 bases). This TCR came from a human donor in good health (CMV status not recorded). Some clones in this sample may be carry-over from other donors' samples. The specimen comprised CD8+ T cells from cultured PBMCs, sampled from culture after CMV antigen stimulation. CDR3 nucleotide sequence: TGTGCCAGCAGTTTAGCGGGGGTTGTTGCTAATGAAAAACTGTTTTTT. This translates into CASSLAGVVANEKLFF.